This note documents a single TCR beta chain sequence. The sample is drawn from a study of blood T cell repertoires in COVID-19. Study-wide background: Samples of COVID-19 (acute and convalescent) were obtained from the United States, Italy and Spain. PBMCs, B-cell-depleted T cells, or T cells provided the cDNA or gDNA that made up the material.

The V gene's germline CDR1 is MNHEY and CDR2 SMNVEV (reference sequence). The CDR3 extends over 15 amino acids. The ends lost 6 bases at V and 6 bases at J; junction bases unmatched: 8. As handled by the study authors: Reference gene primer amplification yielded estimated nucleated cell counts. Data came from immunoSEQ multiplex PCR; TCRdb stores just in-frame clones and leaves some out. Clone size and V and J calls were adopted from that table, with D and trimming inferred from the DNA. There are around 220,000 clones in the sample; approximately 84% occur only once, and roughly 2% lies in the top ten.

The sequencing input was peripheral blood. The V gene is TRBV27, the J gene TRBJ2-1; 10 bases map to TRBD1. The sequence came from a man between 40 and 49 years old with active or convalescent COVID-19. CDR3 residues: CASSRQGALGNEQFF. Written as DNA, the CDR3 is TGTGCCAGCAGCCGACAGGGGGCTCTCGGCAATGAGCAGTTCTTC.